The rows below give T cell receptor beta chains drawn from one sample of a study of T-cell memory formation after mild COVID-19. TCRdb ran MiXCR on the 5' RACE reads and lists one entry per CDR3 protein. Of roughly 620,000 distinct CDR3 sequences in the sample, more than 15% are singletons; the top ten hold around 11%. Sequencing used PBMCs or a T cell subset sorted from them (not recorded which). The receptor source for this set is an adult woman who had mild COVID-19 (a few samples of this study predate the infection). Cell type and time point are not known. Each CDR3 is given with its conserved first and last residue. A D gene is named only where the DNA matches it firmly. Rows give clone size only sometimes, using once, few, many, or a class for an expanded clone.

J	V	size	D	CDR3	DNA
TRBJ2-7	TRBV25-1	few	.	CASSDGRYLYEQYF	TGTGCCAGCAGTGATGGGCGGTATCTCTACGAGCAGTACTTC
TRBJ2-3	TRBV6-6	few	.	CASSYSIGSDTQYF	TGTGCCAGCAGTTACTCGATAGGGTCAGATACGCAGTATTTT
TRBJ2-1	TRBV12-3/TRBV12-4	.	TRBD1	CASSSGQGKYNEQFF	TGTGCCAGCAGTTCCGGACAGGGTAAATACAATGAGCAGTTCTTC
TRBJ2-1	TRBV7-9	.	TRBD2	CASKDSGSPSSYNEQFF	TGTGCCAGCAAAGATAGCGGGTCTCCCAGCTCCTACAATGAGCAGTTCTTC
TRBJ2-1	TRBV7-3	.	.	CAGSFHVGDGISNEQFF	TGTGCCGGCAGCTTTCACGTGGGGGATGGAATAAGCAATGAGCAGTTCTTC
TRBJ1-6	TRBV27	few	TRBD1	CASSLYPPGQGKYSPLHF	TGTGCCAGCAGTTTATACCCTCCGGGACAGGGGAAATATTCACCCCTCCACTTT
TRBJ1-2	TRBV27	.	.	CASSFLGGYGYTF	TGTGCCAGCAGTTTCCTAGGGGGCTATGGCTACACCTTC
TRBJ1-5	TRBV6-2/TRBV6-3	.	.	CVSRAGTRGNQPQHF	TGTGTCAGCAGAGCTGGGACGAGAGGCAATCAGCCCCAGCATTTT
TRBJ2-1	TRBV27	.	TRBD1	CASSARTGAAYNEQFF	TGTGCCAGCAGTGCGAGGACAGGCGCAGCGTACAATGAGCAGTTCTTC
TRBJ2-7	TRBV20-1	.	.	CSARRTSYEQYF	TGCAGTGCTAGACGTACTAGTTACGAGCAGTACTTC
TRBJ2-5	TRBV18	many	.	CASSPLGETQYF	TGCGCCAGCAGCCCTTTGGGAGAGACCCAGTACTTC
TRBJ2-6	TRBV2	.	.	CASSGDTRSGANVLTF	TGTGCCAGCAGTGGGGACACCAGATCTGGGGCCAACGTCCTGACTTTC
TRBJ2-2	TRBV3-1	.	.	CAGSQDPGVGELFF	TGTGCCGGCAGCCAAGATCCCGGGGTTGGGGAGCTGTTTTTT
TRBJ1-5	TRBV5-5	.	.	CASSPGLERNQPQHF	TGTGCCAGCAGCCCGGGGCTTGAACGGAATCAGCCCCAGCATTTT
TRBJ2-2	TRBV24-1	.	TRBD2	CATSDRRLAGGPGVTGELFF	TGTGCCACCAGTGATAGACGGCTAGCGGGAGGGCCGGGCGTCACCGGGGAGCTGTTTTTT
TRBJ1-2	TRBV18	.	.	CASSPSAKNYGYTF	TGTGCCAGCTCACCGTCCGCGAAAAACTATGGCTACACCTTC
TRBJ2-3	TRBV12-3/TRBV12-4	.	.	CASSLLLMEKDTQYF	TGTGCCAGCAGTTTATTGCTAATGGAGAAAGATACGCAGTATTTT
TRBJ1-5	TRBV7-3	few	.	CASSALSGTSNQPQHF	TGTGCCAGCAGCGCGTTATCCGGGACTTCCAACCAGCCCCAGCATTTT
TRBJ2-1	TRBV7-3	.	.	CASSFRVRDEQFF	TGTGCCAGCAGCTTTCGGGTTAGAGATGAGCAGTTCTTC
TRBJ1-2	TRBV7-6	.	TRBD1	CASSQSGTGYGYTF	TGTGCCAGCAGCCAAAGCGGGACAGGGTATGGCTACACCTTC
TRBJ1-6	TRBV20-1	.	TRBD1	CSAHRGGSYNSPLHF	TGCAGTGCCCACAGGGGAGGGTCCTATAATTCACCCCTCCACTTT
TRBJ1-6	TRBV11-3	.	.	CASLADHNSPLHF	TGTGCCAGCCTGGCAGACCATAATTCACCCCTCCACTTT
TRBJ2-7	TRBV5-6	few	TRBD2	CASRRTSGYEQYF	TGTGCCAGCAGGAGAACTAGCGGCTACGAGCAGTACTTC
TRBJ2-3	TRBV2	.	.	CASGGTVAGTQYF	TGTGCCAGCGGGGGGACAGTCGCTGGTACGCAGTATTTT
TRBJ2-7	TRBV7-2	few	.	CASSWRPVPRSYEQYF	TGTGCCAGCAGCTGGAGGCCAGTTCCTCGCTCCTACGAGCAGTACTTC
TRBJ1-1	TRBV3-1	.	.	CASSQHRNTEAFF	TGTGCCAGCAGCCAACACAGGAACACTGAAGCTTTCTTT
TRBJ2-7	TRBV24-1	few	.	CATSQLPMDEQYF	TGTGCCACCAGTCAATTACCCATGGACGAGCAGTACTTC
TRBJ2-7	TRBV20-1	.	TRBD2	CSARDGLAGDYEQYF	TGCAGTGCTAGAGATGGACTAGCGGGAGACTACGAGCAGTACTTC
TRBJ1-4	TRBV7-6	few	TRBD1	CASSLRQGALGEKLFF	TGTGCCAGCAGCTTAAGACAGGGGGCTCTCGGTGAAAAACTGTTTTTT
TRBJ2-1	TRBV27	few	TRBD2	CASSLASGRVGNEQFF	TGTGCCAGCAGTTTGGCTAGCGGGAGGGTGGGGAATGAGCAGTTCTTC
TRBJ2-1	TRBV20-1	.	TRBD2	CSWELADYNEQFF	TGCAGCTGGGAGCTAGCGGACTACAATGAGCAGTTCTTC
TRBJ2-6	TRBV12-3/TRBV12-4	many	TRBD1	CASSLGTGGQNSGANVLTF	TGTGCCAGCAGTTTGGGCACAGGGGGCCAAAACTCTGGGGCCAACGTCCTGACTTTC
TRBJ1-2	TRBV5-1	.	TRBD1	CASSSTALTGGDYGYTF	TGCGCCAGCAGCTCAACGGCCTTGACAGGGGGGGACTATGGCTACACCTTC
TRBJ2-5	TRBV5-1	.	.	CASSLAFGQGGQTQYF	TGCGCCAGCAGCTTGGCCTTTGGCCAGGGCGGGCAGACCCAGTACTTC
TRBJ2-1	TRBV6-5	.	TRBD1	CATVDRGSYNEQFF	TGTGCCACCGTTGACAGGGGCTCCTACAATGAGCAGTTCTTC
TRBJ2-1	TRBV3-1	few	TRBD2	CASQGAGLARSYNEQFF	TGTGCCAGCCAAGGCGCCGGACTAGCCAGATCCTACAATGAGCAGTTCTTC
TRBJ1-2	TRBV12-3/TRBV12-4	.	.	CASSQTKASGGYTF	TGTGCCAGCAGCCAAACAAAAGCTTCGGGAGGCTACACCTTC
TRBJ2-7	TRBV7-2	many	TRBD1	CASSLAPQGAYEQYF	TGTGCCAGCAGCTTAGCGCCACAGGGGGCGTACGAGCAGTACTTC
TRBJ1-1	TRBV27	.	TRBD1	CASRSLGTGIRNTEAFF	TGTGCCAGCAGATCGTTGGGGACAGGGATTCGAAACACTGAAGCTTTCTTT
TRBJ2-3	TRBV24-1	few	TRBD1	CATSDLTGGDTQYF	TGTGCCACCAGTGATTTGACAGGGGGCGACACGCAGTATTTT
TRBJ1-3	TRBV20-1	.	TRBD1	CSALVGTGVGNTIYF	TGCAGTGCTCTTGTAGGGACAGGGGTTGGAAACACCATATATTTT
TRBJ2-3	TRBV6-2/TRBV6-3	.	TRBD2	CASRTGLAGSTDTQYF	TGTGCCAGCAGAACTGGACTAGCGGGGAGCACAGATACGCAGTATTTT
TRBJ1-2	TRBV25-1	.	.	CASSEAGRDYGYTF	TGTGCCAGCAGTGAGGCCGGACGAGACTATGGCTACACCTTC